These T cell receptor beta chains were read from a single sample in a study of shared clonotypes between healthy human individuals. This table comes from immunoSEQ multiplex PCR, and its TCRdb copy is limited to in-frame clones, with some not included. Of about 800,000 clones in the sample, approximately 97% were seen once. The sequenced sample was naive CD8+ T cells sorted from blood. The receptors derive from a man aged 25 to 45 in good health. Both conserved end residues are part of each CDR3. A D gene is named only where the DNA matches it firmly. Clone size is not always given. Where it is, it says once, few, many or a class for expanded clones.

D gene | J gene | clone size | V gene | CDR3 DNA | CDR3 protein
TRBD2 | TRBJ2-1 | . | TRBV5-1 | TGCGCCAGCAGCTTGGTAGCGGGAGTTAGATTGAATGAGCAGTTCTTC | CASSLVAGVRLNEQFF
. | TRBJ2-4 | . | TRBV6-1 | TGTGCCAGCAGTGAAGCCGGGGACATTCAGTACTTC | CASSEAGDIQYF
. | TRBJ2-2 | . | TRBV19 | TGTGCCAGTAGTATAACTCTCCGGGGCGGCGCCGGGGAGCTGTTTTTT | CASSITLRGGAGELFF
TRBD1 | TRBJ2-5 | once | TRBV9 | TGTGCCAGCAGCGCCGGACAGGGTTCATCAGGAGAGACCCAGTACTTC | CASSAGQGSSGETQYF
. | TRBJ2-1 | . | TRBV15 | TGTGCCACCAGCAGAGGGGCTGGGGCCAGCTATGAGCAGTTCTTC | CATSRGAGASYEQFF
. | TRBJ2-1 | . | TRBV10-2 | TGCGCCAGCAGGAGGGACAACAATGAGCAGTTCTTC | CASRRDNNEQFF
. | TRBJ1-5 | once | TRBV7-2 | TGTGCCAGCAGCTTTAGAGGGACACCAGATCAGCCCCAGCATTTT | CASSFRGTPDQPQHF
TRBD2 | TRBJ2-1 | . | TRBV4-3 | TGCGCCAGCAGCCAGGACACCGCGGGAGGGTCGCGGAATGAGCAGTTCTTC | CASSQDTAGGSRNEQFF
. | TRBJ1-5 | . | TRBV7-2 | TGTGCCAGCAGCTTAGCGGGCCCTTATAGCAATCAGCCCCAGCATTTT | CASSLAGPYSNQPQHF
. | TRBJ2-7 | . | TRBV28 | TGTGCCAGCAGCCACTACCGCCGGGCACAGGGTAGCCACGAGCAGTACTTC | CASSHYRRAQGSHEQYF
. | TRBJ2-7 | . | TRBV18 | TGTGCCAGCTCACCCCACGGGAGAAGCGCCTACGAGCAGTACTTC | CASSPHGRSAYEQYF
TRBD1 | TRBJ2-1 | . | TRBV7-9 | TGTGCCAGCAGCCAGGGACAGAAAGCCTCCTACAATGAGCAGTTCTTC | CASSQGQKASYNEQFF
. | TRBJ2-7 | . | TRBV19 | TGTGCCAGTAGTATTCAGGTATCCTACGAGCAGTACTTC | CASSIQVSYEQYF
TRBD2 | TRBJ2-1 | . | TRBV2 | TGTGCCAGCAGTTTCCCGGGACTAGCGGGAGTGAGTGAGCAGTTCTTC | CASSFPGLAGVSEQFF
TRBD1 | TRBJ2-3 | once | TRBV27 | TGTGCCAGCAGCTCATTGGGACAGGGGCTTTCAGATACGCAGTATTTT | CASSSLGQGLSDTQYF
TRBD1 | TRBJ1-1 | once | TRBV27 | TGTGCCAGCAACGTGGACAGGGGAGGCACTGAAGCTTTCTTT | CASNVDRGGTEAFF
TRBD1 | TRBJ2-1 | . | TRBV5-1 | TGCGCCAGCAGCTTGGGGGACAGGGGGCGCGACAATGAGCAGTTCTTC | CASSLGDRGRDNEQFF
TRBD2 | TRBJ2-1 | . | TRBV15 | TGTGCCACCAGCACCACGCTACTAGCGGGAGTCTCAAATGAGCAGTTCTTC | CATSTTLLAGVSNEQFF
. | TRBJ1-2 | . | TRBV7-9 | TGTGCCAGCAGCTTAGCTACCGGGAGTAACTATGGCTACACCTTC | CASSLATGSNYGYTF
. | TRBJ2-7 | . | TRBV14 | TGTGCCAGCAGCCATAAGGGTTTTGTGGACGAGCAGTACTTC | CASSHKGFVDEQYF
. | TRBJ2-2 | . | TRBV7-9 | TGTGCCAGCAGCTCCGAAGCGGGCCGAGGGGTAACCGGGGAGCTGTTTTTT | CASSSEAGRGVTGELFF
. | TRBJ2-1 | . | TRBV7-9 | TGTGCCAGCAGCCGATCCCCCTTCTTCAATGAGCAGTTCTTC | CASSRSPFFNEQFF
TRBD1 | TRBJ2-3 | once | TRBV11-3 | TGTGCCAGCAGCTTATTTGGACAGGGAACGGCAGATACGCAGTATTTT | CASSLFGQGTADTQYF
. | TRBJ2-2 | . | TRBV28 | TGTGCCAGCAGTTTTCGACCCATCGGGGAGCTGTTTTTT | CASSFRPIGELFF
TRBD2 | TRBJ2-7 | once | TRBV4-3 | TGCGCCAGCAGCCAAGTAACAGGACTAGCGGGAGCGTACGAGCAGTACTTC | CASSQVTGLAGAYEQYF
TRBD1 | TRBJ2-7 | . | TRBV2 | TGTACTTCTGGGACAGGGGACTCCTACGAGCAGTACTTC | CTSGTGDSYEQYF
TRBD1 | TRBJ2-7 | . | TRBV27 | TGTGCCAGCAGCTACACAGGGGACATGTCCTACGAGCAGTACTTC | CASSYTGDMSYEQYF
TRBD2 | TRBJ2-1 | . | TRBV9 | TGTGCCAGCAGCGTGTATGCGGGAGGCTGGTATGAGCAGTTCTTC | CASSVYAGGWYEQFF
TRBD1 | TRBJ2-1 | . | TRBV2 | TGTGCCAGCAGGAAACAGGGGGCCGTCTACAATGAGCAGTTCTTC | CASRKQGAVYNEQFF
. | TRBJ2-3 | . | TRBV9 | TGTGCCAGCAGCGATGCGGGCAGCACAGATACGCAGTATTTT | CASSDAGSTDTQYF
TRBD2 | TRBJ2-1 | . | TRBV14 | TGTGCCAGCAGCCCGGAGGGAGGGTGGCCATACAATGAGCAGTTCTTC | CASSPEGGWPYNEQFF
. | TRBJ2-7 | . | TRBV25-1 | TGTGCCAGCGAGGCAGGCGATGGGTACGAGCAGTACTTC | CASEAGDGYEQYF
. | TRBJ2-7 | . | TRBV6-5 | TGTGCCAGCAGTTATGACAGATACGAGCAGTACTTC | CASSYDRYEQYF
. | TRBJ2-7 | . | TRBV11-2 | TGTGCCAGCAGCTCCTTGAGACACGCCTACGAGCAGTACTTC | CASSSLRHAYEQYF
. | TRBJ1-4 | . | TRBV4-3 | TGCGCCAGCAGCCAAGATAAGTCCAACGTCGGGGAAAAACTGTTTTTT | CASSQDKSNVGEKLFF
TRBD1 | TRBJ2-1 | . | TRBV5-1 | TGCGCCAGCAGCAACTCCCGGGACAGGGAGGGCGATGAGCAGTTCTTC | CASSNSRDREGDEQFF
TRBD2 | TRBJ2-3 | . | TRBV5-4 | TGTGCCAGCAGCGCGGGACTAGCGGGGAGCACAGATACGCAGTATTTT | CASSAGLAGSTDTQYF